Listed below are T cell receptor beta chains from one sample, sequenced in a study of blood T cell repertoires in COVID-19. Repertoires were generated with immunoSEQ multiplex PCR, while TCRdb's copy carries only in-frame clones and drops some. The data contain 150,000 to 200,000 clones, around 82% of them singletons. The sequenced sample consisted of peripheral blood. The receptors shown here come from a woman of 80 years or more with active or convalescent COVID-19. Both conserved end residues are part of each CDR3. The order of the fields is CDR3 DNA, CDR3 protein, clone size, CDR3 length, J gene, V gene, D gene. The D gene is left open where the match is weak. Part of the rows lack a size; the others show once, few, many or a class for expanded clones.

cdr3_nt: TGTGCCAGCAGCCAGGACGGACGGCCGAGGGATGAAAAACTGTTTTTT
cdr3_aa: CASSQDGRPRDEKLFF
clone_size: .
cdr3_length: 16
j_call: TRBJ1-4
v_call: TRBV4-2
d_call: .

cdr3_nt: TGTGCCAGCAGCGCGAACTCCGGAGGTTACGGCAAAAACATTCAGTACTTC
cdr3_aa: CASSANSGGYGKNIQYF
clone_size: .
cdr3_length: 17
j_call: TRBJ2-4
v_call: TRBV9
d_call: .

cdr3_nt: TGTGCCAGCAAGACAGGGGGCTCCTACAATGAGCAGTTCTTC
cdr3_aa: CASKTGGSYNEQFF
clone_size: .
cdr3_length: 14
j_call: TRBJ2-1
v_call: TRBV2
d_call: TRBD1

cdr3_nt: TGTGCCAGAAGCCTTGCGGGTCGCAGTCAGCCCCAGCATTTT
cdr3_aa: CARSLAGRSQPQHF
clone_size: .
cdr3_length: 14
j_call: TRBJ1-5
v_call: TRBV5-3
d_call: .

cdr3_nt: TGCGCCAGCCGCCCTACCCCAGGGGCGAATCAGCCCCAGCATTTT
cdr3_aa: CASRPTPGANQPQHF
clone_size: .
cdr3_length: 15
j_call: TRBJ1-5
v_call: TRBV5-1
d_call: .

cdr3_nt: TGTGCCAGCATGCGGAGCGGGAGGGTGTACGAGCAGTACTTC
cdr3_aa: CASMRSGRVYEQYF
clone_size: .
cdr3_length: 14
j_call: TRBJ2-7
v_call: TRBV6-5
d_call: TRBD2

cdr3_nt: TGCGCCAGCACCCCCCAAGCGGGAGTGGGGAACGAGCAGTACTTC
cdr3_aa: CASTPQAGVGNEQYF
clone_size: .
cdr3_length: 15
j_call: TRBJ2-7
v_call: TRBV5-1
d_call: TRBD2

cdr3_nt: TGTGCCAGTAGTATAGAAATAGGCCTAGTTGCCGGGGAGCTGTTTTTT
cdr3_aa: CASSIEIGLVAGELFF
clone_size: few
cdr3_length: 16
j_call: TRBJ2-2
v_call: TRBV19
d_call: .

cdr3_nt: TGCGCCAGCAGCCTTTCGGGGCTAGCGGGATCACTCTACAATGAGCAGTTCTTC
cdr3_aa: CASSLSGLAGSLYNEQFF
clone_size: few
cdr3_length: 18
j_call: TRBJ2-1
v_call: TRBV4-1
d_call: TRBD2

cdr3_nt: TGCGCCAGCAGCTTGACAGTTTCTACAGGCACCGGGGAGCTGTTTTTT
cdr3_aa: CASSLTVSTGTGELFF
clone_size: .
cdr3_length: 16
j_call: TRBJ2-2
v_call: TRBV5-1
d_call: .

cdr3_nt: TGTGCCAGCAGTTACTCGAGACAGGGGGCCTCAGATACGCAGTATTTT
cdr3_aa: CASSYSRQGASDTQYF
clone_size: .
cdr3_length: 16
j_call: TRBJ2-3
v_call: TRBV6-5
d_call: TRBD1

cdr3_nt: TGTGCCAGCAGCCGCCAGGGACAGGGCCCCCTAGAGCAGTACTTC
cdr3_aa: CASSRQGQGPLEQYF
clone_size: .
cdr3_length: 15
j_call: TRBJ2-7
v_call: TRBV7-3
d_call: TRBD1

cdr3_nt: TGCGCCAGCAGCTTACGAGGTCAGGGGGACGACTATGGCTACACCTTC
cdr3_aa: CASSLRGQGDDYGYTF
clone_size: many
cdr3_length: 16
j_call: TRBJ1-2
v_call: TRBV5-1
d_call: TRBD1

cdr3_nt: TGTGCCAGCTCACCAAACAGTCAAGAGACCCAGTACTTC
cdr3_aa: CASSPNSQETQYF
clone_size: .
cdr3_length: 13
j_call: TRBJ2-5
v_call: TRBV18
d_call: .

cdr3_nt: TGTGCCAGCAGCCCCCAGTCCGAGCAGTACTTC
cdr3_aa: CASSPQSEQYF
clone_size: .
cdr3_length: 11
j_call: TRBJ2-7
v_call: TRBV7-9
d_call: .

cdr3_nt: TGTGCCAGTACCGCAATTCCTAGCGGGACTAGCGGAAACAATGAGCAGTTCTTC
cdr3_aa: CASTAIPSGTSGNNEQFF
clone_size: .
cdr3_length: 18
j_call: TRBJ2-1
v_call: TRBV19
d_call: TRBD2

cdr3_nt: TGTGCCAGCAGCCCCGGCGGGGGCCAAGGTGGAAACACCATATATTTT
cdr3_aa: CASSPGGGQGGNTIYF
clone_size: once
cdr3_length: 16
j_call: TRBJ1-3
v_call: TRBV5-4
d_call: .

cdr3_nt: TGTGCCAGCAGCTTAAGCGGAGGTAGAGATACGCAGTATTTT
cdr3_aa: CASSLSGGRDTQYF
clone_size: once
cdr3_length: 14
j_call: TRBJ2-3
v_call: TRBV5-4
d_call: .

cdr3_nt: TGTGCCAGCAGCTTGGAGTCCCCTAGCGGGAGCTTTGGGGCCAACGTCCTGACTTTC
cdr3_aa: CASSLESPSGSFGANVLTF
clone_size: .
cdr3_length: 19
j_call: TRBJ2-6
v_call: TRBV5-4
d_call: TRBD2

cdr3_nt: TGTGCCAGCAGCTTAGGGGGAGGCACAGATACGCAGTATTTT
cdr3_aa: CASSLGGGTDTQYF
clone_size: once
cdr3_length: 14
j_call: TRBJ2-3
v_call: TRBV3-1/TRBV3-2
d_call: .

cdr3_nt: TGTGCCAGCAGTCCTATGACAGGGAATGTTTACAATTCACCCCTCCACTTT
cdr3_aa: CASSPMTGNVYNSPLHF
clone_size: .
cdr3_length: 17
j_call: TRBJ1-6
v_call: TRBV2
d_call: TRBD1

cdr3_nt: TGTGCCAGCTCCGGGACAGGGGTCAATCAGCCCCAGCATTTT
cdr3_aa: CASSGTGVNQPQHF
clone_size: .
cdr3_length: 14
j_call: TRBJ1-5
v_call: TRBV18
d_call: TRBD1

cdr3_nt: TGTGCCAGCAGCTTAATTGAGGTCTCGGACACCATATATTTT
cdr3_aa: CASSLIEVSDTIYF
clone_size: .
cdr3_length: 14
j_call: TRBJ1-3
v_call: TRBV7-9
d_call: .